This T cell receptor beta chain was found in a study of shared clonotypes between healthy human individuals. Profiling relied on immunoSEQ multiplex PCR, and the TCRdb table lists in-frame clones only, not all of them. This table has about 680,000 clones, about 91% appearing once. CD8 cells classed as naive were CD45RO-negative and positively selected for CCR7, excluding terminally differentiated effector memory CD45RA+ cells. Germline-derived CDR1 and CDR2 are SGDLS and YYNGEE. The V end was cut by 0 bases, the J end by 5 bases, with 18 bases between. This CDR3 region has 17 residues. The genes are TRBV9 and TRBJ2-1; a possible D gene is TRBD1 (7 bases). Sample: naive CD8+ T cells sorted from blood. This TCR derives from a man aged 25-40 years in good health. The CDR3 is CASSVVLSQGGDNEQFF. The CDR3 nucleotides are TGTGCCAGCAGCGTAGTACTATCGCAGGGGGGTGACAATGAGCAGTTCTTC.